The T cell receptor beta chain under discussion was sequenced for a study of graft-versus-host responses after intestinal transplantation. Overall study context: The transplants performed in recipients were multivisceral, liver-intestinal, or isolated intestinal. Every one of the recipients received anti-thymocyte globulin induction and afterwards took tacrolimus and steroids for around 3 years. Study observations and caveats: Recipient marrow showed GvH clones, some seen first in ileum or blood.

Repertoires were generated with immunoSEQ multiplex PCR, while TCRdb's copy carries only in-frame clones and drops some. In the table there are over 65,000 clones, 80% to 95% of which are singletons. On this clone: Its matching antigen is unknown.

The V end was cut by 4 bases, the J end by 2 bases, with 7 bases between. CDR3 size: 12 residues. CDR1 is SGHNT and CDR2 is YYREEE in the germline V gene (reference sequence). This chain links TRBV5-4 with TRBJ2-7; D is ambiguous. The TCR was taken from a human donor who was the organ donor for an intestinal transplant. Sample: unstimulated CD8+ T cells sorted from spleen or lymph node cells, taken before transplant. CDR3 in amino acids: CASSQKPYEQYF. CDR3 nucleotide sequence: TGTGCCAGCAGCCAAAAGCCCTACGAGCAGTACTTC. The complete variable domain, with remaining parts taken from reference TRBV5-4 and TRBJ2-7, reads ETGVTQSPTHLIKTRGQQVTLRCSSQSGHNTVSWYQQALGQGPQFIFQYYREEENGRGNFPPRFSGLQFPNYSSELNVNALELDDSALYLCASSQKPYEQYFGPGTRLTVT.